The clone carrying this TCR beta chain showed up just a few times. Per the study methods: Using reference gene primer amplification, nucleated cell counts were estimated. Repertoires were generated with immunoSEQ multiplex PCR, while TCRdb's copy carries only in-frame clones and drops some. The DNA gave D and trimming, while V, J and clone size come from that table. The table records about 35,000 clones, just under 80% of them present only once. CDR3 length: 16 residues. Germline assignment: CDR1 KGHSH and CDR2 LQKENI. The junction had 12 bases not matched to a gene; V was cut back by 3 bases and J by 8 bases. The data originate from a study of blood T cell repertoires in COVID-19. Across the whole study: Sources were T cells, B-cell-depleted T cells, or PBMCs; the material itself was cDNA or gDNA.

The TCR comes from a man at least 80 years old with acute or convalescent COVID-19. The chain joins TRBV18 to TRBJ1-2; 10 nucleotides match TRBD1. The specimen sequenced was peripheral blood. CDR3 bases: TGTGCCAGCTCACCGGACAGGGGGTCCCGGATCGGGGGCTACACCTTC. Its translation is CASSPDRGSRIGGYTF.